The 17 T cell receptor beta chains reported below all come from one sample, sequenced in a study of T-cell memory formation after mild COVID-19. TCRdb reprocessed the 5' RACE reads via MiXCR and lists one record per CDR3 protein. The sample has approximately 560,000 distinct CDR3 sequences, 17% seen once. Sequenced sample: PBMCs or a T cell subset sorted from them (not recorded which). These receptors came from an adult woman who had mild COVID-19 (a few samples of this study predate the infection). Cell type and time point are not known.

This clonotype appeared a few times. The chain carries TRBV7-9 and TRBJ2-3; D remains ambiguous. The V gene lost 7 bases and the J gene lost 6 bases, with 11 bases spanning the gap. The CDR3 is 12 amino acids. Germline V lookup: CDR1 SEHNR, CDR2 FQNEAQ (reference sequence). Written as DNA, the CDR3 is TGTGCCAGCAACACGTGGGTTGATACGCAGTATTTT. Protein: CASNTWVDTQYF.

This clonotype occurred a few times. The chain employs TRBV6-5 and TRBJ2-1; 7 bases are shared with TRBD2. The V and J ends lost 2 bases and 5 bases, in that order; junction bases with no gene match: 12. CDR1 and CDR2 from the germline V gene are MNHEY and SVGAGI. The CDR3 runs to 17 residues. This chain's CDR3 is CASSYASRRGSNNEQFF. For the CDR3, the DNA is TGTGCCAGCAGTTACGCGTCTAGGCGGGGGAGTAACAATGAGCAGTTCTTC.

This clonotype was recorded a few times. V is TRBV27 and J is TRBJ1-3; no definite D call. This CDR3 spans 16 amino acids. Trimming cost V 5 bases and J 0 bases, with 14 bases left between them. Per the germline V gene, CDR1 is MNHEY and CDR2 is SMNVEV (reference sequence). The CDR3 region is CASSPRPPYSGNTIYF. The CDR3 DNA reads TGTGCCAGCAGTCCACGCCCACCATACTCTGGAAACACCATATATTTT.

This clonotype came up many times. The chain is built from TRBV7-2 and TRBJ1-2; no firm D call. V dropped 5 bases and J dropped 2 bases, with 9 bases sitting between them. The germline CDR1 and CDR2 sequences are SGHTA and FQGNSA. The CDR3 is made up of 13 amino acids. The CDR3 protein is CASSPDKNYGYTF. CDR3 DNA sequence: TGTGCCAGCAGCCCCGACAAGAACTATGGCTACACCTTC.

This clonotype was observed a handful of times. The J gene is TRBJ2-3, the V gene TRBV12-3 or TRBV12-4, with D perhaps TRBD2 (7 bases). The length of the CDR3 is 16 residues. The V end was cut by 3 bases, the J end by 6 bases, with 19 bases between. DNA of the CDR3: TGTGCCAGCAGTTTTGAGGGGGGGCCGGTGTTGGATACGCAGTATTTT. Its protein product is CASSFEGGPVLDTQYF.

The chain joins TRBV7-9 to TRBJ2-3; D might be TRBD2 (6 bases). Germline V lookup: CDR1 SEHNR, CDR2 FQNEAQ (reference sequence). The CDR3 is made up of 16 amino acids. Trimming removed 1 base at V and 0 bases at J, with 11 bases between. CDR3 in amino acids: CASSLVRGASTDTQYF. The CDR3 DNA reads TGTGCCAGCAGCTTAGTACGCGGGGCTAGCACAGATACGCAGTATTTT.

The CDR3 loop reads CASSSRRTGMTEAFF. The CDR3 nucleotides read TGCGCCAGCAGCTCACGTAGGACAGGGATGACTGAAGCTTTCTTT. V is TRBV5-1 and J is TRBJ1-1, with TRBD1 identical over 8 bases. Looked up from germline, CDR1 is SGHRS and CDR2 is YFSETQ. Trimming cost V 3 bases and J 5 bases; bases outside gene matches: 9. This CDR3 is 15 amino acids long.

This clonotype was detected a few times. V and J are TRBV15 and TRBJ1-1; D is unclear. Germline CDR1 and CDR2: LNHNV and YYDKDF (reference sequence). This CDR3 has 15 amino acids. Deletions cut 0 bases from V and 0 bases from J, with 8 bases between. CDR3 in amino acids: CATSRDRVLNTEAFF. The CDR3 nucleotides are TGTGCCACCAGCAGAGACAGAGTTTTGAACACTGAAGCTTTCTTT.

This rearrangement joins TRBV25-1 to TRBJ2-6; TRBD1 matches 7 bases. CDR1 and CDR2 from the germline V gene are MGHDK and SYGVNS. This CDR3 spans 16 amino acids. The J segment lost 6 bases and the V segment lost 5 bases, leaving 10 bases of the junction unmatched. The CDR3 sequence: CASSKTPTGAANVLTF. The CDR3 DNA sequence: TGTGCCAGCAGTAAAACCCCAACAGGGGCGGCCAACGTCCTGACTTTC.

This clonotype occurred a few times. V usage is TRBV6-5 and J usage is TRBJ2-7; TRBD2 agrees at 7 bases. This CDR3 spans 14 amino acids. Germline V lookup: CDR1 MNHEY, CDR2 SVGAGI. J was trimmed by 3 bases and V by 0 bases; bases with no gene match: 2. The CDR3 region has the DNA TGTGCCAGCAGTTACTCGCGGGGGAACTACGAGCAGTACTTC. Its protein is CASSYSRGNYEQYF.

The CDR3 spells CASSSGTENIQYF. The CDR3 nucleotides are TGTGCCAGCAGCTCCGGGACAGAAAACATTCAGTACTTC. V usage is TRBV5-6 and J usage is TRBJ2-4; 7 positions agree with TRBD1. This CDR3 is 13 amino acids long. Germline assignment: CDR1 SGHDT and CDR2 YYEEEE. The trim removed 3 bases at V and 5 bases at J, leaving 2 bases unmatched.

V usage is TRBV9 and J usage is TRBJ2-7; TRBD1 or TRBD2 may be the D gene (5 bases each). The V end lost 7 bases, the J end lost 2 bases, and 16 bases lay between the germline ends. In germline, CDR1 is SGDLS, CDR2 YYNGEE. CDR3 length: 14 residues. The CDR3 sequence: CASGRDMGPYEQYF. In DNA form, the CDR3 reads TGTGCCAGCGGACGGGATATGGGGCCCTACGAGCAGTACTTC.

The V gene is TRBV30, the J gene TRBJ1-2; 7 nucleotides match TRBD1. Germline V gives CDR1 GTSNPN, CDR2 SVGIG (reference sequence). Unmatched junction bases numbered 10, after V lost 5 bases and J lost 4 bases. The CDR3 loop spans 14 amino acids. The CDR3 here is CAWQKTGKTYGYTF. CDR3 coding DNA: TGTGCCTGGCAAAAGACAGGGAAAACCTATGGCTACACCTTC.

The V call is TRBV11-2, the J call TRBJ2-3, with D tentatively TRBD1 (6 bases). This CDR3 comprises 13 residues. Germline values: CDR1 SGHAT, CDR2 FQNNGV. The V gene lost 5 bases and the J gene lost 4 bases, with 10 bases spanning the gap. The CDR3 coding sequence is TGTGCCAGCAGCCCTAAGGGGGCAGATACGCAGTATTTT. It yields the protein CASSPKGADTQYF.

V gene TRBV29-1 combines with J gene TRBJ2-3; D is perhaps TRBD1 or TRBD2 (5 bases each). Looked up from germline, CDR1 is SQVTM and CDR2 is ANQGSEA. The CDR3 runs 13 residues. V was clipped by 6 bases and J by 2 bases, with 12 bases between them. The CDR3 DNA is TGCAGCGTCACCAGGGACCTCACAGATACGCAGTATTTT. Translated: CSVTRDLTDTQYF.

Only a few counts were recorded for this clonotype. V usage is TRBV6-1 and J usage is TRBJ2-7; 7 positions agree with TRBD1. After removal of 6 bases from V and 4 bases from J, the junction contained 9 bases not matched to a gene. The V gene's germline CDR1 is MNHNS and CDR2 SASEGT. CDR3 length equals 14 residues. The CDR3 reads CASSTGDGIYEQYF. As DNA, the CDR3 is TGTGCCAGCAGCACAGGGGACGGGATATACGAGCAGTACTTC.

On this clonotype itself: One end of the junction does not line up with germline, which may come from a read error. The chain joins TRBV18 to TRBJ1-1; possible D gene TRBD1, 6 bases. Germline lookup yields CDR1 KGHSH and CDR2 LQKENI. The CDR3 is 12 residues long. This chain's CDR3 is CASSPGGADAFF. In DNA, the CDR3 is TGTGCCAGCTCACCCGGGGGGGCTGATGCTTTCTTT.